This TCR beta chain is drawn from a study of CD8+ T cells in alopecia areata. Study-level points and caveats: Clonality was higher in lesional than normal scalp, especially in alopecia totalis/universalis.

The germline gives CDR1 SQVTM, CDR2 ANQGSEA. The CDR3 runs 13 residues. The V end lost 0 bases, the J end lost 5 bases, and 10 bases lay between the germline ends. cDNA prepared by RNA extraction and subsequent reverse transcription served as the template for sequencing. Data came from immunoSEQ multiplex PCR; TCRdb stores just in-frame clones and leaves some out. The sample yields around 120,000 clones, 35% to 40% seen once. This clone was found a few times. Its antigen is not known. This chain joins TRBV29-1 and TRBJ2-5, with no clear D. The sample consisted of CD4+ T cells sorted from blood. The receptor was isolated from a human donor with alopecia areata. The CDR3 loop is CSVEDQVRETQYF. The DNA of the CDR3 is TGCAGCGTTGAAGATCAGGTTAGGGAGACCCAGTACTTC.